A single sample gave rise to the 7 T cell receptor beta chains below, sequenced in a study of blood T cell repertoires in COVID-19 (dated by TCRdb to between 2020 and 2021). The library came from the immunoSEQ multiplex PCR assay. Drawn from immuneACCESS, this table holds only the in-frame rearrangements with V and J called that TCRdb kept. Clones are partly lost; checked studies trace under half to an unresolved V gene and leave the rest unexplained. The sample table contains fewer than 250,000 clones; only one count was recorded for 65% to 85% of them. The ten biggest clones cover around 2.9% of the sample. The sample was PBMCs or T cells enriched from blood (not recorded which). The receptors were sampled from a woman in her 30s who had been exposed to COVID-19.

The chain joins TRBV10-3 to TRBJ1-1; D not resolved. CDR1 and CDR2 from the germline V gene are ENHRY and SYGVKD. The CDR3 loop spans 16 amino acids. V lost 0 bases, J lost 1 base, and 12 bases lay in between. The CDR3 is CAISESMWERNTEAFF. CDR3 nucleotides: TGTGCCATCAGTGAGTCGATGTGGGAGCGGAACACTGAAGCTTTCTTT.

This sequence joins TRBV19 and TRBJ2-1; TRBD1 matches 9 bases. Germline-derived CDR1 and CDR2 are LNHDA and SQIVND (reference sequence). The CDR3 sequence is 14 residues long. V lost 6 bases to trimming and J lost 4 bases; unmatched junction nucleotides: 4. The CDR3 nucleotides read TGTGCCAGTAGCCCGGGACAGGGTTACAATGAGCAGTTCTTC. This translates into CASSPGQGYNEQFF.

The V and J genes are TRBV24-1 and TRBJ1-5; maybe TRBD1 (6 bases). Germline lookup yields CDR1 KGHDR and CDR2 SFDVKD. The germline V and J ends were trimmed by 9 bases and 4 bases, with 18 bases remaining between them. This CDR3 has 15 amino acids. CDR3 in DNA: TGTGCCACCTACCAAAGTCTTACAGGGAATCAGCCCCAGCATTTT. Its protein product is CATYQSLTGNQPQHF.

This clone has only one observation. This sequence joins TRBV6-5 and TRBJ2-1, with a possible D match to TRBD1 (5 bases). The V and J ends lost 6 bases and 5 bases respectively, with 11 bases between them. CDR3 length equals 13 residues. Germline CDR1 is MNHEY and CDR2 is SVGAGI. The CDR3 coding sequence is TGTGCCAGCAGACCCGACAGAGACAATGAGCAGTTCTTC. Translation: CASRPDRDNEQFF.

V gene TRBV27 combines with J gene TRBJ2-1, with D maybe TRBD1 (5 bases). CDR1 MNHEY and CDR2 SMNVEV come from the germline V gene (reference sequence). The V and J ends lost 5 bases and 4 bases respectively, with 9 bases between them. The CDR3 runs to 13 residues. The CDR3 reads CASSRTGYNEQFF. The CDR3 DNA reads as TGTGCCAGCAGTCGAACAGGATACAATGAGCAGTTCTTC.

This clone has just one count. The chain is built from TRBV5-4 and TRBJ1-3; D is perhaps TRBD1 (6 bases). Deletions cut 5 bases from V and 4 bases from J, with 19 bases between. Germline assignment: CDR1 SGHNT and CDR2 YYREEE (reference sequence). The CDR3 consists of 16 residues. The CDR3 nucleotides read TGTGCCAGCAGTCACGCAAAAGACAGGCAGGGAAACACCATATATTTT. Translation gives CASSHAKDRQGNTIYF.

This clone is a singleton in its sample. The V gene is TRBV30, the J gene TRBJ2-7; TRBD1 is a possible D gene (6 bases). The CDR3 totals 14 residues. Trimming left V 1 base short and J 6 bases short, with 16 bases between. The V gene's germline CDR1 is GTSNPN and CDR2 SVGIG (reference sequence). The CDR3 here is CAWSGGQGSSEQYF. DNA for the CDR3: TGTGCCTGGAGTGGGGGGCAGGGATCGTCCGAGCAGTACTTC. The full variable domain, rest sourced from reference TRBV30 and TRBJ2-7, is SQTIHQWPATLVQPVGSPLSLECTVEGTSNPNLYWYRQAAGRGLQLLFYSVGIGQISSEVPQNLSASRPQDRQFILSSKKLLLSDSGFYLCAWSGGQGSSEQYFGPGTRLTVT.